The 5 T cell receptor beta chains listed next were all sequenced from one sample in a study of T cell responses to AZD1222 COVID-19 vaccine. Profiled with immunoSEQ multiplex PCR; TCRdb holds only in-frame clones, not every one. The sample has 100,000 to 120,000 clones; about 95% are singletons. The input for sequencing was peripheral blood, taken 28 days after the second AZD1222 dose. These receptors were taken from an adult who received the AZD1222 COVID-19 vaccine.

This chain's CDR3 is CSVDRAAMNTEAFF. Written as DNA, the CDR3 is TGCAGCGTTGACAGGGCCGCTATGAACACTGAAGCTTTCTTT. The rearrangement links TRBV29-1 to TRBJ1-1; weak D call: TRBD1 (5 bases). The CDR3 extends over 14 amino acids. Trimming took off 3 bases at V and 0 bases at J, with 11 bases between the two ends. Germline loops: CDR1 SQVTM, CDR2 ANQGSEA.

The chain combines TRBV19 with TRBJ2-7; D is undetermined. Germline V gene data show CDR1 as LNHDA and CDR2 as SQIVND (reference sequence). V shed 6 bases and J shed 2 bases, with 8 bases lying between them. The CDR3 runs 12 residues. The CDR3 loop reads CASSPGPYEQYF. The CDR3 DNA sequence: TGTGCCAGTAGCCCGGGCCCCTACGAGCAGTACTTC.

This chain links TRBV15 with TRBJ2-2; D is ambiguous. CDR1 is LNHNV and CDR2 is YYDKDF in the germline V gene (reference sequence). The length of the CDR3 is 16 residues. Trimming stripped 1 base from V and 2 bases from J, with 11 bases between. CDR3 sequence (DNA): TGTGCCACCAGCAGAGTTTCGAACAGCAACACCGGGGAGCTGTTTTTT. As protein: CATSRVSNSNTGELFF.

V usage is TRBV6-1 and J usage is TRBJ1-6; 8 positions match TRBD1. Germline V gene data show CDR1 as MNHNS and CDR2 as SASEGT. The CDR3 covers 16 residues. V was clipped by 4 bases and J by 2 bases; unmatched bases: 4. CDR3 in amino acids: CASSGGQGTYNSPLHF. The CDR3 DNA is TGTGCCAGCAGTGGAGGACAGGGCACCTATAATTCACCCCTCCACTTT.

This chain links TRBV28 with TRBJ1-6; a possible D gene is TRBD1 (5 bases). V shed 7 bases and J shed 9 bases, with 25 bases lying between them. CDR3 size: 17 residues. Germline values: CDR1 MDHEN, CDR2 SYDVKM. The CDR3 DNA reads TGTGCCAGCACCCTGCTGGGGGGGAAGGGCCGGAGTTCACCCCTCCACTTT. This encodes CASTLLGGKGRSSPLHF.